These T cell receptor beta chains were read from a single sample in a study of T cells in Graves' hyperthyroidism and ophthalmopathy. TCRdb redid the calling of the multiplex PCR reads with MiXCR, one entry per CDR3 protein. The sample has a few hundred thousand distinct CDR3 sequences; 13% to 15% are singletons. The source material was blood. The receptors were sampled from a woman aged 25 to 45 with Graves' ophthalmopathy. The conserved cysteine and the conserved F or W are not part of the CDR3 here. A clone size is listed for some rows: how often the clone was seen (once, few, many), or a class if it is expanded.

size: many; J: TRBJ1-2; V: TRBV12-3/TRBV12-4; CDR3: ASSPGQEEGGSYT
size: few; J: TRBJ1-4; V: TRBV4-2; CDR3: ASSQDSTPATNEKLF
size: many; J: TRBJ2-3; V: TRBV7-6; CDR3: ASSSPGGGATDTQY
size: NA; J: TRBJ1-5; V: TRBV11-2; CDR3: ASSPGHGKRNQPQH
size: few; J: TRBJ2-7; V: TRBV20-1; CDR3: SALPTGTYEQY
size: many; J: TRBJ2-5; V: TRBV28; CDR3: ASSFRGFRETQY
size: many; J: TRBJ2-7; V: TRBV10-3; CDR3: AISESGQGSFEQY
size: few; J: TRBJ2-3; V: TRBV7-3; CDR3: ASSHQGRGTSTDTQY
size: many; J: TRBJ1-1; V: TRBV7-9; CDR3: ASSLAFGENTEAF
size: many; J: TRBJ2-7; V: TRBV2; CDR3: ARTRWDRSSYEQY
size: once; J: TRBJ1-2; V: TRBV11-3; CDR3: ASSLDGDGYGYT
size: many; J: TRBJ1-1; V: TRBV2; CDR3: ASSPGRKNTEAF
size: NA; J: TRBJ1-2; V: TRBV2; CDR3: ASSEALRVTP
size: few; J: TRBJ2-1; V: TRBV5-1; CDR3: ASSFGSGDNEQF
size: NA; J: TRBJ2-2; V: TRBV7-9; CDR3: ASSSRQFTGELF
size: many; J: TRBJ1-2; V: TRBV2; CDR3: ASSETGGVVGYT
size: many; J: TRBJ2-7; V: TRBV18; CDR3: ASSPPTVSSYEQY
size: few; J: TRBJ1-6; V: TRBV2; CDR3: ASRDIYNPPLH
size: NA; J: TRBJ1-5; V: TRBV4-1; CDR3: ASSQDRGVKDQPQH
size: many; J: TRBJ1-1; V: TRBV18; CDR3: ASSPLLGVGAEAF
size: many; J: TRBJ2-2; V: TRBV6-6; CDR3: ASSYRGAGTGELF
size: many; J: TRBJ2-7; V: TRBV4-2; CDR3: ASSQAFSLLTGGSYEQY
size: few; J: TRBJ2-7; V: TRBV9; CDR3: ASSPPEDHYEQY
size: many; J: TRBJ2-7; V: TRBV11-2; CDR3: ASSSGSGDPLYEQY
size: many; J: TRBJ1-5; V: TRBV2; CDR3: ASRNRGLDQPQH
size: many; J: TRBJ1-1; V: TRBV2; CDR3: ASKGDRGLDTEAF
size: few; J: TRBJ2-1; V: TRBV20-1; CDR3: SANRLAGSSYNEQF
size: NA; J: TRBJ1-1; V: TRBV15; CDR3: ATSRDLGWGLGIPEAF
size: many; J: TRBJ2-1; V: TRBV5-1; CDR3: ASSGTPPALAGGLNEQF
size: NA; J: TRBJ1-3; V: TRBV10-3; CDR3: ATLSPGNTIY
size: many; J: TRBJ2-1; V: TRBV27; CDR3: ASNNRTSRGPYNEQF
size: many; J: TRBJ2-5; V: TRBV28; CDR3: ASSLTDSQETQY
size: many; J: TRBJ1-4; V: TRBV20-1; CDR3: SAIEGQGDEKLF
size: NA; J: TRBJ1-2; V: TRBV9; CDR3: ASSTPQGDGYT
size: many; J: TRBJ2-3; V: TRBV6-1; CDR3: ASNSRAGGPDTQY
size: NA; J: TRBJ2-3; V: TRBV7-6; CDR3: ASSSLAGDTQY
size: many; J: TRBJ2-7; V: TRBV13; CDR3: ASSSRLALYEQY
size: many; J: TRBJ1-1; V: TRBV2; CDR3: ASREEAQNTEAF
size: many; J: TRBJ2-7; V: TRBV5-1; CDR3: ASSSLAGGYEQY
size: once; J: TRBJ2-3; V: TRBV11-2; CDR3: ASSLNRVSDTQY
size: many; J: TRBJ2-1; V: TRBV28; CDR3: ASSAIVPSGKINEQF